This T cell receptor beta chain was recovered during a study of blood T cells in healthy people across ages. This clonotype was detected many times. Together with a sample-barcoded 5' primer, a J-beta primer mix was included in a second PCR lasting roughly 6 to 12 cycles. TCRdb re-analysed the 5' RACE reads in MiXCR, keeping a single row per CDR3 protein. The sample has about 290,000 distinct CDR3 sequences, roughly 26% seen once; the top ten hold 25% to 30%. This CDR3 has 14 residues. Germline V gives CDR1 MDHEN, CDR2 SYDVKM. Trimming removed 2 bases from V and 5 bases from J, with 12 bases in between.

This clonotype was sampled from a woman aged 70-85 years in good health. The chain employs TRBV28 and TRBJ2-5; D unclear. Specimen: blood. The CDR3: CASSLMVQLETQYF. For the CDR3, the DNA is TGTGCCAGCAGTTTAATGGTACAGCTTGAGACCCAGTACTTC. The full variable domain, with the rest looked up from reference TRBV28 and TRBJ2-5, is DVKVTQSSRYLVKRTGEKVFLECVQDMDHENMFWYRQDPGLGLRLIYFSYDVKMKEKGDIPEGYSVSREKKERFSLILESASTNQTSMYLCASSLMVQLETQYFGPGTRLLVL.